The clone carrying this T cell receptor beta chain was found a few times. One base away lies a much larger clone, so this may be a sequencing read error. The sample comes from a study of T-cell reconstitution after alpha-beta-depleted transplantation in children. This CDR3 is 14 amino acids long. Germline CDR1 is LGHDT and CDR2 is YNNKEL (reference sequence). The TCRbeta library incorporated unique molecular identifiers. TCRdb used MiXCR to reprocess the PCR reads, holding one entry per CDR3 protein. This table has approximately 400,000 distinct CDR3 sequences, roughly 11% appearing once. Sequences were derived from PBMCs from the stem cell graft donor, sampled from the stem cell graft. The receptor was isolated from a human donor who donated a stem cell graft to a child with acute myeloid leukemia. The gene calls are TRBV3-1 and TRBJ2-4; no reliable D call. CDR3 sequence: CASSQDSFTNSQYF. CDR3 nucleotide sequence: TGTGCCAGCAGCCAAGACTCTTTCACAAACAGTCAGTACTTC.